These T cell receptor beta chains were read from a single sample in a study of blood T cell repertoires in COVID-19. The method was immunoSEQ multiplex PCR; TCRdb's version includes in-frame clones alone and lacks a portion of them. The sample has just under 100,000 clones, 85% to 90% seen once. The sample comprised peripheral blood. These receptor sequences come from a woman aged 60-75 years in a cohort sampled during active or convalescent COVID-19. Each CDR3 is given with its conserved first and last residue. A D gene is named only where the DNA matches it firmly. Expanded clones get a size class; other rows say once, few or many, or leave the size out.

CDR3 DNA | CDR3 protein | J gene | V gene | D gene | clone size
TGTGCCAGCAGTTTATACGCTAGCGGGAGGGCCGGGAATGAGCAGTTCTTC | CASSLYASGRAGNEQFF | TRBJ2-1 | TRBV28 | TRBD2 | -
TGTGCCAGCAGCGTAGCAATGCGGGGGGCGCGAGGCTACACCTTC | CASSVAMRGARGYTF | TRBJ1-2 | TRBV9 | - | -
TGTGCCAGCAGCCAAATAAGCTCCGAGACCCAGTACTTC | CASSQISSETQYF | TRBJ2-5 | TRBV3-1/TRBV3-2 | - | -
TGTGCCATCAGTGAGTCGGGCGGGGGACGAGCTTCCCCCCTCCACTTT | CAISESGGGRASPLHF | TRBJ1-6 | TRBV10-3 | - | -
TGTGCCAGCAGCCCCAGTAGTGGAGGGGCACAAGAGACCCAGTACTTC | CASSPSSGGAQETQYF | TRBJ2-5 | TRBV7-3 | - | -
TGCGCCAGCAGCTTCCAGGTGGCCGGGGGCACTGAAGCTTTCTTT | CASSFQVAGGTEAFF | TRBJ1-1 | TRBV5-1 | - | -
TGTGCCAGTACACCCCGGGACAGGGTTTCTGGGGCCAACGTCCTGACTTTC | CASTPRDRVSGANVLTF | TRBJ2-6 | TRBV19 | TRBD1 | -
TGTGCCAGTAGTATTTTGCAGGGGTACCCCGGGGAGCTGTTTTTT | CASSILQGYPGELFF | TRBJ2-2 | TRBV19 | - | -
TGTGCCAGCAGCCAAGCTAGCGGGGGGCCTAGCACAGATACGCAGTATTTT | CASSQASGGPSTDTQYF | TRBJ2-3 | TRBV3-1/TRBV3-2 | TRBD2 | -
TGTGCCAGTAGTATAACCAGGGGGCATGGATGGGAGACCCAGTACTTC | CASSITRGHGWETQYF | TRBJ2-5 | TRBV19 | TRBD1 | -
TGTGCCACCAGCAGGCGGGGGGCCCGGGGTGAGCAGTTCTTC | CATSRRGARGEQFF | TRBJ2-1 | TRBV15 | TRBD2 | -
TGTGCCAGCAGTTCCACATTCGATTCACCCCTCCACTTT | CASSSTFDSPLHF | TRBJ1-6 | TRBV25-1 | - | -
TGTGCCAGCAGTTCCGGGACAGGGGGTGACCTTTATGGCTACACCTTC | CASSSGTGGDLYGYTF | TRBJ1-2 | TRBV27 | TRBD1 | -
TGTGCCAGCAGCTTAGGTATGTCAGATAGCAATCAGCCCCAGCATTTT | CASSLGMSDSNQPQHF | TRBJ1-5 | TRBV11-2 | - | -
TGCGCCAGCGGGCCAGCGGGACCCCGGGAGACCCAGTACTTC | CASGPAGPRETQYF | TRBJ2-5 | TRBV10-2 | TRBD2 | -
TGTGCCAGCGCGCGGTCGGGACTAGCGGGCTACGAGCAGTACTTC | CASARSGLAGYEQYF | TRBJ2-7 | TRBV19 | TRBD2 | -
TGTGCCAGCAAAGGGGGAGTAGAAGCTTTCTTT | CASKGGVEAFF | TRBJ1-1 | TRBV2 | - | -
TGTGCCAGCAGCATAGGGACAGGGTTAGAGACCCAGTACTTC | CASSIGTGLETQYF | TRBJ2-5 | TRBV5-6 | TRBD1 | few
TGTGCCTGGAGGAACTTGCGGGGGGAAAATGGCTACACCTTC | CAWRNLRGENGYTF | TRBJ1-2 | TRBV30 | - | -
TGTGCCATCGGATCCGTGGGACAGGGTGGAAACACCGGGGAGCTGTTTTTT | CAIGSVGQGGNTGELFF | TRBJ2-2 | TRBV10-3 | TRBD1 | -
TGTGCCAGCAGTTGGGGACAGATGAACACTGAAGCTTTCTTT | CASSWGQMNTEAFF | TRBJ1-1 | TRBV27 | TRBD1 | -
TGTGCCAGCAGCACCCTAGCGGGAGGGAATAATGAGCAGTTCTTC | CASSTLAGGNNEQFF | TRBJ2-1 | TRBV7-2 | TRBD2 | -
TGTGCCAGTAGTGGGCACCAACAAGAGACCCAGTACTTC | CASSGHQQETQYF | TRBJ2-5 | TRBV19 | - | -
TGTGCCAGCAGCTTGAGGGGGACCTTAAACACTGAAGCTTTCTTT | CASSLRGTLNTEAFF | TRBJ1-1 | TRBV5-6 | - | -
TGTGCCAGCAGCTTAGTAACTACCGGGGAGCTGTTTTTT | CASSLVTTGELFF | TRBJ2-2 | TRBV7-2 | - | -
TGTGCCAGCAGCTTGGTCCTGACAGGGGACCAAGAGACCCAGTACTTC | CASSLVLTGDQETQYF | TRBJ2-5 | TRBV5-5 | TRBD1 | -
TGTGCCAGCAGCCGGACAGGGAACTCTGGGGCCAACGTCCTGACTTTC | CASSRTGNSGANVLTF | TRBJ2-6 | TRBV5-8 | TRBD1 | -
TGTGCCAGCAACCCGACAGGTACTCGTCACCTACCGTACAATGAGCAGTTCTTC | CASNPTGTRHLPYNEQFF | TRBJ2-1 | TRBV5-8 | - | -
TGTGCCACCAGTGATTTATGGACAGGGGGCGAAGTTGGTAATCAGCCCCAGCATTTT | CATSDLWTGGEVGNQPQHF | TRBJ1-5 | TRBV24-1 | TRBD1 | -
TGTGCCAGCATGTATTCGGGGACAGGGCGCGACGAGCAGTACTTC | CASMYSGTGRDEQYF | TRBJ2-7 | TRBV2 | TRBD1 | -
TGCAGCGTTGTCGCGGGAGGGCAGGGTGAGCAGTTCTTC | CSVVAGGQGEQFF | TRBJ2-1 | TRBV29-1 | TRBD2 | -
TGTGCCAGCAGCCGGGAGAGGCAGGGGGCGGGGAGGACTGAAGCTTTCTTT | CASSRERQGAGRTEAFF | TRBJ1-1 | TRBV5-5 | TRBD1 | -
TGTGCCAGCAGCTTAATTAGAGGGGGCGGCTATGGCTACACCTTC | CASSLIRGGGYGYTF | TRBJ1-2 | TRBV11-2 | TRBD1 | -
TGTGCCAGCAGTTCCCGCCCCGGGGGAACAGATACGCAGTATTTT | CASSSRPGGTDTQYF | TRBJ2-3 | TRBV27 | - | once
TGTGCCAGCTCACGACAGGGAACCAATCAGCCCCAGCATTTT | CASSRQGTNQPQHF | TRBJ1-5 | TRBV18 | TRBD1 | once
TGTGCCAGCAGCCAAGACTGGCTAGCGGGGGCCGCGAACACCGGGGAGCTGTTTTTT | CASSQDWLAGAANTGELFF | TRBJ2-2 | TRBV3-1/TRBV3-2 | TRBD2 | -
TGTGCCAGCAGCTTACGCGGGGGGACGAACACTGAAGCTTTCTTT | CASSLRGGTNTEAFF | TRBJ1-1 | TRBV7-9 | - | -
TGTGCCAGTAGCTCTAGCGGGGGGGGGTACAATGAGCAGTTCTTC | CASSSSGGGYNEQFF | TRBJ2-1 | TRBV19 | TRBD2 | -
TGTGCCAGCAGCGGCGGACCGGACAGCCTTAATTCACCCCTCCACTTT | CASSGGPDSLNSPLHF | TRBJ1-6 | TRBV5-4 | - | -
TGTGCCAGCAGTAAGAACATGAACACTGAAGCTTTCTTT | CASSKNMNTEAFF | TRBJ1-1 | TRBV6-5 | - | once
TGTGCCAGCAGCCGGACCGGGACAGGTAACCAAGAGACCCAGTACTTC | CASSRTGTGNQETQYF | TRBJ2-5 | TRBV5-6 | TRBD1 | -
TGTGCCAGCAGTGCCTACCCCGGGGGCGGGGAGCTGTTTTTT | CASSAYPGGGELFF | TRBJ2-2 | TRBV6-4 | - | -